The TCR beta chain under discussion was sequenced for a study of blood T cell repertoires in COVID-19 (dated by TCRdb to the early 2020s). With regard to the full study: Samples from collaborators originated in the United States, Italy and Spain and spanned both the acute and convalescent phases of COVID-19. The prospective study material was composed of cDNA or gDNA derived from T cells, B-cell-depleted T cells, or PBMCs. Deeply sampled blood TCRbeta repertoires from subjects exposed to, actively infected with, or recovered from COVID-19 were included in the dataset. The repertoires were released in a freely available public database meant as a resource for research on the immune response to SARS-CoV-2. Samples were obtained from the ongoing ImmuneRACE study (first 160 participants) and from 1,200 or so subjects provided by 6 global collaborators. Sample metadata almost always included a de-identified subject ID, COVID-19 status, age in years and sex. HLA class I and class II types, where available, came from metadata supplied by the sample provider rather than from assay-based typing.

On this clone: The clone's antigen remains unknown. No base quality information exists; no much larger clone differs at one position.

TCRbeta CDR3 regions were amplified from genomic DNA using the immunoSEQ Assay, a bias-controlled multiplex PCR. Per the source publication's procedure: Nucleated cell counts per sample were estimated from amplification of reference gene primers within the assay. To quantify the absolute abundance of each unique TCRbeta CDR3 rearrangement, sequence reads were collapsed and filtered. For each sample, productive Simpson clonality was calculated as the square root of Simpson's diversity index over productive rearrangements. The table was pulled from immuneACCESS by TCRdb, which kept in-frame rearrangements only. Such tables lose some clones; where checked, under half of the loss comes from unresolved V genes, and the rest has no known cause. V, J and clone size were drawn from that table, and D and trimming were deduced from the DNA. Present in this sample are over 120,000 clones, approximately 81% of which were seen just once. The ten largest clones take up around 8.4% of the sample.

The paper's findings and limits, for the study overall: The quantity of clinical and demographic metadata differed by source and by participant and was supplied without curation.

Spanning cysteine to phenylalanine, the CDR3 consists of 15 amino acids. This entry keeps only the CDR3 DNA: 45 bases, framed from base 1. V is shortened by 1 base, J by 4 bases, and the region joining them spans 11 bases. CDR1 and CDR2 are read off the germline V gene as LGHNA and YSLEER. Each collaborating institution followed its own protocols to collect whole blood in K2EDTA tubes. For TCRbeta analysis, collaborator samples were shipped as frozen whole blood, as isolated PBMCs, or as DNA extracted from either sample type. This chain is built from TRBV4-3 and TRBJ1-5; a tentative D match to TRBD1 spans 6 bases. The receptor was derived from a human donor in a cohort sampled during active COVID-19. Source material: peripheral blood. The CDR3 corresponds to CASSQVWDKNQPQHF. Here is the DNA: TGCGCCAGCAGCCAAGTGTGGGACAAAAATCAGCCCCAGCATTTT.